A selection of T cell receptor beta chains follows, all from one sample in a study of blood T cells in healthy people across ages. From the 5' RACE reads, TCRdb called clonotypes with MiXCR, one entry per CDR3 protein. Of 1.6 million or so distinct CDR3 sequences in the sample, 30% to 40% were seen once. The material sequenced was blood. The receptors shown here come from a woman in her twenties or thirties in good health. Each CDR3 is given with its conserved first and last residue. D genes are given only for firm matches. Clone size is given for some rows only: seen once, a few or many times, or a class if the clone is expanded.

D | J | length | size | V | CDR3 | DNA
- | TRBJ2-7 | 15 | - | TRBV20-1 | CSARAPEGGLFEQYF | TGCAGTGCTAGAGCTCCAGAGGGGGGCTTATTCGAGCAGTACTTC
- | TRBJ2-2 | 12 | - | TRBV6-6 | CASSDSSGELFF | TGTGCCAGTTCGGACAGTTCGGGGGAGCTGTTTTTT
TRBD2 | TRBJ2-1 | 16 | many | TRBV6-5 | CASSYTSGRRYNEQFF | TGCGCCAGCAGCTACACTAGCGGGAGGAGGTACAATGAGCAGTTCTTC
- | TRBJ2-4 | 15 | few | TRBV5-5 | CASSRDNSKSSIQYF | TGTGCCAGCAGCCGGGACAATAGCAAATCAAGCATTCAGTACTTC
- | TRBJ1-1 | 15 | once | TRBV5-6 | CASSPRWGANTEAFF | TGTGCCAGCAGCCCTCGGTGGGGGGCGAACACTGAAGCTTTCTTT
- | TRBJ2-7 | 12 | - | TRBV7-6 | CASGPGTYEQYF | TGTGCCAGCGGTCCGGGTACCTACGAGCAGTACTTC
- | TRBJ2-7 | 10 | many | TRBV20-1 | CSARYNEQYF | TGCAGTGCTAGATACAACGAGCAGTACTTC
- | TRBJ2-7 | 15 | many | TRBV5-5 | CASSYIGEGTYEQYF | TGTGCCAGCAGCTACATCGGGGAAGGGACCTACGAGCAGTACTTC
- | TRBJ1-5 | 13 | - | TRBV25-1 | CASSDGGNQPQHF | TGTGCCAGCAGTGACGGGGGGAATCAGCCCCAGCATTTT
TRBD2 | TRBJ2-7 | 14 | many | TRBV10-2 | CASRLAGGPGEQYF | TGCGCCAGCAGACTAGCGGGGGGTCCGGGAGAGCAGTACTTC
- | TRBJ1-1 | 12 | few | TRBV7-2 | CASSIPGTEAFF | TGTGCCAGCAGCATACCCGGCACTGAAGCTTTCTTT
- | TRBJ2-5 | 17 | - | TRBV7-2 | CASSLRGGGSWGETQYF | TGTGCCAGCAGCTTAAGAGGGGGCGGGAGCTGGGGAGAGACCCAGTACTTC
- | TRBJ1-2 | 19 | few | TRBV4-2 | CASSQEEGTWGALGDGYTF | TGTGCCAGCAGCCAAGAGGAGGGTACATGGGGGGCCTTGGGGGATGGCTACACCTTC
TRBD2 | TRBJ2-3 | 14 | - | TRBV18 | CASSDDLAGGTQYF | TGTGCCAGCTCAGATGATTTAGCGGGAGGTACGCAGTATTTT
- | TRBJ1-1 | 14 | many | TRBV5-1 | CASRLDRWGTEAFF | TGCGCCAGCAGATTAGACAGGTGGGGGACTGAAGCTTTCTTT
- | TRBJ2-2 | 16 | - | TRBV5-1 | CASSSFGQGFTGERFF | TGCGCCAGCAGCTCATTCGGCCAGGGGTTCACCGGGGAGCGGTTTTTT